Included here is one T cell receptor (beta chain) sequence, with context. The sample comes from a study of blood T cell repertoires in COVID-19. Study background: Some COVID-19 samples were acute and others convalescent; all came from the United States, Italy and Spain. Sources were T cells, B-cell-depleted T cells, or PBMCs; the material itself was cDNA or gDNA.

CDR1 is SGHTA, CDR2 FQGNSA, per germline. V shed 7 bases and J shed 6 bases, with 11 bases lying between them. This CDR3 spans 12 amino acids. Original processing methods: Reference gene primer amplification gave nucleated cell count estimates. Some clones are missing from TCRdb's copy, which holds only in-frame ones; the method was immunoSEQ multiplex PCR. V, J and clone size are those of that table, while D and trimming were read from the DNA. The sample consists of under 250,000 clones, around 81% of them appearing once. The genes are TRBV7-2 and TRBJ2-3; weak D call: TRBD2 (5 bases). The receptor was isolated from a woman aged 25 to 39 who had recovered from COVID-19. The source material was peripheral blood. The CDR3, as DNA: TGTGCCAGCACCTCCCGGAGGGATACGCAGTATTTT. Protein sequence: CASTSRRDTQYF.